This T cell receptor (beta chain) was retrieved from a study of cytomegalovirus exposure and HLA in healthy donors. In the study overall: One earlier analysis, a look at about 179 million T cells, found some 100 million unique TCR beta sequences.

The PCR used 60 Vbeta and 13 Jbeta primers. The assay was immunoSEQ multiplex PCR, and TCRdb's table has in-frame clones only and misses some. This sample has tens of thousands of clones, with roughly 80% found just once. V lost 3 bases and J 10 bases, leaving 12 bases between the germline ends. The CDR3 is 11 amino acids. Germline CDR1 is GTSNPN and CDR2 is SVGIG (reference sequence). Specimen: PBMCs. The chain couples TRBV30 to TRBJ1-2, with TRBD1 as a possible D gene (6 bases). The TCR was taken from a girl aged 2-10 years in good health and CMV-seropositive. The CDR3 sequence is CAWRGAGAYTF. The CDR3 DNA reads TGTGCCTGGAGGGGGGCAGGGGCCTACACCTTC. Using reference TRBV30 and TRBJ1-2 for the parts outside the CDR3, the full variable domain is SQTIHQWPATLVQPVGSPLSLECTVEGTSNPNLYWYRQAAGRGLQLLFYSVGIGQISSEVPQNLSASRPQDRQFILSSKKLLLSDSGFYLCAWRGAGAYTFGSGTRLTVV.